Listed below are T cell receptor beta chains from one sample, sequenced in a study of T cell repertoires in cytomegalovirus infection. TCRdb redid the calling of the reads with MiXCR, one entry per CDR3 protein. This table has approximately 470,000 distinct CDR3 sequences, about 42% appearing once. Their antigen targets remain unknown. Source: cultured PBMCs, taken from culture after CMV antigen stimulation. These receptors were taken from a human donor in good health (CMV status not recorded). Some clones in this sample may be carry-over from other donors' samples. Both conserved end residues are part of each CDR3.

V	J	CDR3
TRBV7-2	TRBJ1-5	CASSLEAGEQPQHF
TRBV7-9	TRBJ2-1	CASSDRDRGPNEQFF
TRBV2	TRBJ2-1	CASSEWGGDSSYNEQFF
TRBV6-6	TRBJ2-3	CASSYSGGRATDTQYF
TRBV6-1	TRBJ2-4	CASVRKREGYKNIQYF
TRBV11-2	TRBJ2-7	CASSPRWASYEQYF
TRBV28	TRBJ1-2	CASSNSGTDSYTF
TRBV6-2/TRBV6-3	TRBJ2-7	CASSHATGDLPEQYF
TRBV19	TRBJ1-5	CASSIGRAGGQPQHF
TRBV6-2/TRBV6-3	TRBJ2-7	CASRLWTSGHEQYF
TRBV5-4	TRBJ1-2	CASSFQNYGYTF
TRBV7-2	TRBJ2-2	CASRTSGGAVTGELFF
TRBV19	TRBJ1-4	CASSISETTNEKLFF
TRBV7-2	TRBJ2-4	CASSLGVATANIQYF
TRBV7-2	TRBJ1-1	CASSVDRGRPEAFF
TRBV7-8	TRBJ2-1	CASSRRDQYNEQFF
TRBV5-4	TRBJ1-2	CASSGMTGGTRYGYTF
TRBV10-3	TRBJ2-5	CAISGLDRASGETQYF
TRBV6-6	TRBJ2-2	CASSKDRAYTGELFF
TRBV6-1	TRBJ2-7	CASSDRTGALYEQYF